Here is one TCR beta chain with its context. The antigen remains undetermined. The data originate from a study of T-cell memory formation after mild COVID-19. TCRdb reanalysed the 5' RACE reads using MiXCR and keeps one entry per CDR3 protein. The table includes over 150,000 distinct CDR3 sequences, approximately 12% detected once. The germline V gene encodes CDR1 SGHAT and CDR2 FQNNGV. This CDR3 contains 15 residues. The V gene lost 3 bases and the J gene lost 1 base, with 11 bases spanning the gap. Study-level results: Second-wave clones reaching peak frequency on day 37 lacked confirmed SARS-CoV-2 specificity. Contracting clones from day 15 to 85 had balanced CD4/CD8; later expanders favoured CD4+. In pre-infection memory, a portion of responding clones appeared, which suggested that cross-reactive memory joined. Clones which contracted sat mainly in CM and EM if CD4+, and in EMRA if CD8+.

The gene calls are TRBV11-2 and TRBJ2-3, with TRBD2 as a possible D gene (5 bases). The clonotype comes from a man aged 18 to 29 who had mild COVID-19 (a few samples of this study predate the infection). Cell type and time point are not known. Sequencing used PBMCs or a T cell subset sorted from them (not recorded which). CDR3 loop: CASSLAALGTDTQYF. The CDR3 DNA follows: TGTGCCAGCAGCTTGGCCGCACTAGGCACAGATACGCAGTATTTT.